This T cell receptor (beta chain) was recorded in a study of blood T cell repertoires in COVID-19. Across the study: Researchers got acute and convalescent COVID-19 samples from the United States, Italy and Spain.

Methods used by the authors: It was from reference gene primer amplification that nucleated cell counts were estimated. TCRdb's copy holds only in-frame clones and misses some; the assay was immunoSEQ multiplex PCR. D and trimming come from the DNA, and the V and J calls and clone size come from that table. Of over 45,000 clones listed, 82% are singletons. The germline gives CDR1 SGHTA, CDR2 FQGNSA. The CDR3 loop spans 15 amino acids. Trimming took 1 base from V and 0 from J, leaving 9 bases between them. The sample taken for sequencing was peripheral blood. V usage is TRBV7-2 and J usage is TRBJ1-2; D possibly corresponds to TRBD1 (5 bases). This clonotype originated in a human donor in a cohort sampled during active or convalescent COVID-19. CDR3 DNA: TGTGCCAGCAGCTTAGAGTCCAGGGCTAACTATGGCTACACCTTC. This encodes CASSLESRANYGYTF.